The 14 T cell receptor beta chains listed next were all sequenced from one sample in a study of cytomegalovirus exposure and HLA in healthy donors. The PCR ran on 60 Vbeta and 13 Jbeta primers. Some clones are missing from TCRdb's copy, which holds only in-frame ones; the method was immunoSEQ multiplex PCR. The sample includes over 150,000 clones, about two thirds of them seen just once. Sequenced: PBMCs. The receptors here all came from a woman under 40 in good health and CMV-seronegative.

The rearrangement uses TRBV5-4 and TRBJ1-3, with a tentative D call TRBD1 (5 bases). The V end was cut by 0 bases, the J end by 8 bases, with 9 bases between. The CDR3 extends over 13 amino acids. Germline V gene data show CDR1 as SGHNT and CDR2 as YYREEE (reference sequence). The DNA of the CDR3 is TGTGCCAGCAGCTTGGCCAGGGAGGACACCATATATTTT. This translates into CASSLAREDTIYF.

The chain is built from TRBV4-1 and TRBJ1-2; TRBD1 aligns across 8 bases. The germline V gene encodes CDR1 MGHRA and CDR2 YSYEKL. The V and J ends lost 5 bases and 5 bases, in that order; junction bases with no gene match: 16. The CDR3 is 17 residues long. The CDR3 DNA sequence: TGCGCCAGCAGCTCGCTTCAGGGGGCGCCGACTTTATATGGCTACACCTTC. Translation: CASSSLQGAPTLYGYTF.

The chain couples TRBV7-3 to TRBJ2-1; 8 nucleotides agree with TRBD2. After removal of 0 bases from V and 5 bases from J, the junction contained 3 bases not matched to a gene. CDR3 length equals 15 residues. Per the germline V gene, CDR1 is SGHTA and CDR2 is FQGTGA. Written as DNA, the CDR3 is TGTGCCAGCAGCTTAACACTAGCGGCGAACAATGAGCAGTTCTTC. Translated: CASSLTLAANNEQFF.

The chain uses TRBV19 and TRBJ2-7; D uncertain. Trimming pared 1 base from V and 0 bases from J, leaving 10 bases between. The CDR3 length is 15 residues. Germline V gives CDR1 LNHDA, CDR2 SQIVND (reference sequence). CDR3 region: CASSIVGGSSYEQYF. The CDR3 DNA sequence: TGTGCCAGTAGTATAGTTGGCGGCAGCTCCTACGAGCAGTACTTC.

This rearrangement joins TRBV9 to TRBJ2-3; TRBD2 matches 8 bases. Germline CDR1 and CDR2: SGDLS and YYNGEE. This CDR3 spans 17 amino acids. V lost 1 base to trimming and J lost 0 bases; unmatched junction nucleotides: 7. The CDR3 spells CASSVSTGTRSTDTQYF. The DNA of the CDR3 is TGTGCCAGCAGCGTATCAACCGGGACTAGGAGCACAGATACGCAGTATTTT.

The chain links TRBV4-2 to TRBJ2-7; 8 nucleotides agree with TRBD2. Germline V gene data show CDR1 as LGHNA and CDR2 as YNFKEQ. J lost 4 bases, V lost 3 bases, and 8 bases had no gene match. This CDR3 is 15 amino acids long. The CDR3 sequence is CASSQRAGAEYEQYF. The CDR3 coding sequence is TGTGCCAGCAGCCAGAGAGCGGGGGCAGAGTACGAGCAGTACTTC.

CDR3 nucleotides: TGTGCCAGCAGTTTTAAGGCGGAGGACGAAAAACTGTTTTTT. Translated, it gives CASSFKAEDEKLFF. The rearrangement uses TRBV27 and TRBJ1-4, with D uncertain. CDR3 length equals 14 residues. Trimming removed 3 bases from V and 8 bases from J, with 13 bases in between. The germline V gene encodes CDR1 MNHEY and CDR2 SMNVEV (reference sequence).

The J gene is TRBJ1-1, the V gene TRBV6-5; possible D gene TRBD1, 6 bases. CDR1 MNHEY and CDR2 SVGAGI come from the germline V gene. Between the trimmed V and J ends, which lost 7 bases and 1 base, there was a span of 13 bases. The CDR3 covers 14 residues. Here the CDR3 reads CASKTGTPNTEAFF. In nucleotides, the CDR3 is TGTGCCAGCAAAACCGGGACACCGAACACTGAAGCTTTCTTT.

The chain has TRBV28 and TRBJ1-1; no clear D gene. The CDR3 extends over 15 amino acids. Germline V lookup: CDR1 MDHEN, CDR2 SYDVKM. The V end was cut by 5 bases, the J end by 0 bases, with 13 bases between. In DNA form, the CDR3 reads TGTGCCAGCAGTCCTGACATCTTCATGAACACTGAAGCTTTCTTT. Amino acid sequence: CASSPDIFMNTEAFF.

The CDR3 region has the DNA TGTGCCAGCAGCCTTACTATCCGCAACAATGAGCAGTTCTTC. This encodes CASSLTIRNNEQFF. The J gene is TRBJ2-1, the V gene TRBV6-5, with unresolved D. This CDR3 spans 14 amino acids. V dropped 6 bases and J dropped 5 bases, with 14 bases sitting between them. CDR1 and CDR2 from the germline V gene are MNHEY and SVGAGI.

V is TRBV7-6 and J is TRBJ2-5, with 9 bases fitting TRBD1. The trim removed 3 bases at V and 5 bases at J, leaving 10 bases unmatched. Germline CDR1 and CDR2: SGHVS and FNYEAQ. The CDR3 has 16 residues. The CDR3 sequence: CASSFSGQGIAETQYF. CDR3 bases: TGTGCCAGCAGCTTCTCAGGACAGGGGATCGCGGAGACCCAGTACTTC.

The CDR3 sequence: CASRLAASPPDTQYF. CDR3 nucleotides: TGTGCCAGCAGGTTGGCAGCGTCCCCCCCAGATACGCAGTATTTT. V and J are TRBV27 and TRBJ2-3; no firm D call. V was trimmed by 6 bases and J by 4 bases, leaving 17 bases between them. The CDR3 contains 15 residues. CDR1 and CDR2 (germline): MNHEY, SMNVEV (reference sequence).

This clone has more than one count but fewer than ten. This chain joins TRBV7-9 and TRBJ2-3; TRBD2 matches at 15 bases. The germline CDR1 and CDR2 sequences are SEHNR and FQNEAQ (reference sequence). Losses at the gene ends were 5 bases for V and 4 bases for J; bases not matched to a gene: 4. The CDR3 contains 16 residues. The CDR3 nucleotides read TGTGCCAGCAGCAGGACTAGCGGGAGGGCGGCAGATACGCAGTATTTT. Translated, it gives CASSRTSGRAADTQYF.

CDR3 sequence reads: CASSLPGGEETQYF. Here the CDR3 DNA reads TGTGCCAGCAGCCTCCCAGGGGGCGAGGAGACCCAGTACTTC. J is TRBJ2-5 and V is TRBV14, with 8 bases that match TRBD1. Germline V gives CDR1 SGHDN, CDR2 FVKESK. The CDR3 contains 14 residues. The ends lost 4 bases at V and 5 bases at J; junction bases unmatched: 6.